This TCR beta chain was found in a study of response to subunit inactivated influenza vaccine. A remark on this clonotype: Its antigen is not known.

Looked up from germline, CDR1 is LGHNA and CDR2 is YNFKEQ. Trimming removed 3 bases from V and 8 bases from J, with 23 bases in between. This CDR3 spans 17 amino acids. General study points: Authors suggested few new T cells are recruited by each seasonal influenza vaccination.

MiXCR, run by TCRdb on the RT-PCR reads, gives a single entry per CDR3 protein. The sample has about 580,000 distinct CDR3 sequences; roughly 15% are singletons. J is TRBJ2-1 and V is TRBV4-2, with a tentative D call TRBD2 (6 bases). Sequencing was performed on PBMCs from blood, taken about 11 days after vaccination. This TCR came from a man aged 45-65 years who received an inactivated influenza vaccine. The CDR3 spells CASSQGAPGTLVDEQFF. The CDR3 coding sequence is TGTGCCAGCAGCCAGGGCGCTCCCGGGACTCTAGTTGATGAGCAGTTCTTC.